Listed here are 26 T cell receptor beta chains from one sample, sequenced in a study of T cells in Graves' hyperthyroidism and ophthalmopathy. Amplified TCR beta CDR3 regions derived from RNA transcripts. The HTBI set primed first-round TCR CDR3 RT-PCR. TCRdb recomputed calls from the multiplex PCR reads with MiXCR, one row per CDR3 protein. In the table there are around 520,000 distinct CDR3 sequences, around 15% of which are singletons. Specimen: blood. All receptors come from a woman in her thirties or forties with Graves' hyperthyroidism.

This clonotype was seen a few times. DNA of the CDR3: TGTGCCAGTAGTATTGCGGGGTCCAATCAGCCCCAGCATTTT. It is translated as CASSIAGSNQPQHF. The rearrangement links TRBV19 to TRBJ1-5; D unresolved. V gave up 3 bases and J gave up 3 bases, with 9 bases separating them. The CDR3 has 14 amino acids. From germline, CDR1 is LNHDA and CDR2 SQIVND (reference sequence).

About this clonotype itself: A single base separates this from a much larger clone, so it may be a read error. This chain uses TRBV2 with TRBJ2-5; no definite D call. Germline CDR1 SNHLY, CDR2 FYNNEI. The CDR3 has 13 residues. The V and J ends lost 7 bases and 0 bases respectively, with 9 bases between them. The CDR3 sequence is CASTERNQETQYF. The CDR3 bases are TGTGCCAGCACGGAGAGGAACCAAGAGACCCAGTACTTC.

This clonotype was seen repeatedly, ten times or more. The rearrangement joins TRBV5-4 to TRBJ2-7; 8 bases are shared with TRBD2. The CDR3 extends over 14 amino acids. The V gene's germline CDR1 is SGHNT and CDR2 YYREEE (reference sequence). Losses at the gene ends were 2 bases for V and 3 bases for J; bases not matched to a gene: 4. The CDR3 DNA sequence: TGTGCCAGCAGCTTACCCGGGACTAGCTACGAGCAGTACTTC. This sequence encodes CASSLPGTSYEQYF.

The rearrangement joins TRBV20-1 to TRBJ2-3; 8 nucleotides agree with TRBD2. The CDR3 totals 15 residues. Per germline, CDR1 DFQATT and CDR2 SNEGSKA (reference sequence). After removal of 5 bases from V and 2 bases from J, the junction contained 9 bases not matched to a gene. The CDR3 loop is CSAGPLLAVTDTQYF. The CDR3 nucleotides read TGCAGTGCTGGCCCCCTACTAGCGGTCACAGATACGCAGTATTTT.

This clonotype was observed a handful of times. The chain is built from TRBV19 and TRBJ1-1; D is ambiguous. The ends were cut back, 3 bases at V and 1 base at J, with 9 bases in the middle. Germline V lookup: CDR1 LNHDA, CDR2 SQIVND (reference sequence). The CDR3 contains 14 residues. The CDR3 DNA is TGTGCCAGTAGTATTCTAGCTCAGAACACTGAAGCTTTCTTT. This sequence encodes CASSILAQNTEAFF.

This clonotype showed up many times. V is TRBV7-8 and J is TRBJ2-5, with D possibly being TRBD2 (6 bases). Germline V gene lookup returns CDR1 SGHVS and CDR2 FQNEAQ. Trimming pared 6 bases from V and 4 bases from J, leaving 18 bases between. The CDR3 extends over 15 amino acids. CDR3 sequence reads: CASSGGPSGGETQYF. In DNA, the CDR3 is TGTGCCAGCAGTGGGGGACCCTCCGGGGGAGAGACCCAGTACTTC. Complete variable domain (other parts from reference TRBV7-8 and TRBJ2-5): GAGVSQSPRYKVAKRGQDVALRCDPISGHVSLFWYQQALGQGPEFLTYFQNEAQLDKSGLPSDRFFAERPEGSVSTLKIQRTQQEDSAVYLCASSGGPSGGETQYFGPGTRLLVL.

The V gene is TRBV12-3 or TRBV12-4, the J gene TRBJ2-1, with TRBD1 matching 9 bases. The CDR3 length is 18 residues. The ends lost 5 bases at V and 1 base at J; junction bases unmatched: 12. CDR3 sequence (DNA): TGTGCCAGCAGTGGGGACAGGGTAAGAATCGGGTCCTACAATGAGCAGTTCTTC. Its protein product is CASSGDRVRIGSYNEQFF.

V usage is TRBV9 and J usage is TRBJ1-2; D is perhaps TRBD1 (6 bases). CDR1 and CDR2 (germline): SGDLS, YYNGEE. The ends were cut back, 9 bases at V and 0 bases at J, with 15 bases in the middle. This CDR3 is 14 amino acids long. The CDR3 loop reads CATPPGQPNYGYTF. The CDR3 nucleotides are TGTGCCACTCCACCCGGACAGCCTAACTATGGCTACACCTTC.

This clonotype came up many times. The J gene is TRBJ2-1, the V gene TRBV11-2; a possible D gene is TRBD1 (6 bases). Germline V gives CDR1 SGHAT, CDR2 FQNNGV. The CDR3 contains 15 residues. V lost 4 bases, J lost 0 bases, and 10 bases lay in between. CDR3 sequence (DNA): TGTGCCAGCAGCTCGGACAGTAGCTCCTACAATGAGCAGTTCTTC. It codes for CASSSDSSSYNEQFF. Together with reference TRBV11-2 and TRBJ2-1, the CDR3 gives the full variable domain: EAGVAQSPRYKIIEKRQSVAFWCNPISGHATLYWYQQILGQGPKLLIQFQNNGVVDDSQLPKDRFSAERLKGVDSTLKIQPAKLEDSAVYLCASSSDSSSYNEQFFGPGTRLTVL.

This clonotype was seen more than once but under ten times. The chain employs TRBV19 and TRBJ2-5; TRBD2 matches 8 bases. Germline V gene data show CDR1 as LNHDA and CDR2 as SQIVND (reference sequence). This CDR3 region has 13 residues. The V segment lost 5 bases and the J segment 5 bases; nucleotides outside the gene matches: 4. The CDR3 coding sequence is TGTGCCAGTAGTGCTAGCGGGTTGGAGACCCAGTACTTC. This translates into CASSASGLETQYF.

This clonotype turned up a few times. The chain recombines TRBV28 with TRBJ1-1; 8 positions agree with TRBD1. The CDR3 spans 13 residues. Germline V gives CDR1 MDHEN, CDR2 SYDVKM. The V gene end was trimmed by 8 bases and the J gene end by 11 bases; junction bases not matched to a gene: 13. The DNA of the CDR3 is TGTGCCAGCTTCCCGGGACAGGCCGGCCGGGCTTTCTTT. This sequence encodes CASFPGQAGRAFF.

This clonotype has just a few counts. The chain carries TRBV6-1 and TRBJ1-5; TRBD1 might be the D (5 bases). V was shortened by 2 bases and J by 3 bases, with 11 bases between the two germline ends. Germline lookup yields CDR1 MNHNS and CDR2 SASEGT. This CDR3 has 15 residues. The CDR3 coding sequence is TGTGCCAGCAGTGAAATAGAGGGGACCAATCAGCCCCAGCATTTT. Translating gives CASSEIEGTNQPQHF.

Regarding this clonotype: This may stem from a read error, because a much larger clone lies one nucleotide away. V gene TRBV10-3 combines with J gene TRBJ2-1; 9 nucleotides match TRBD1. This CDR3 is built from 14 residues. The germline CDR1 and CDR2 sequences are ENHRY and SYGVKD. CDR3 coding DNA: TGTACCATCAAAGGACAGGGGCTCTACAATGAGCAGTTCTTC. Translated, it gives CTIKGQGLYNEQFF.

This clonotype was recorded a few times. V is TRBV10-2 and J is TRBJ1-1, with TRBD1 identical over 7 bases. This CDR3 contains 13 residues. J gave up 8 bases and V 7 bases, and 10 bases lay outside the gene matches. Germline assignment: CDR1 WSHSY and CDR2 SAAADI. The DNA for the CDR3 is TGCGCCAGCAAAACAGGGGATGGGTTGGAAGCTTTCTTT. Translation gives CASKTGDGLEAFF.

This sequence joins TRBV28 and TRBJ1-4; D possibly corresponds to TRBD1 (6 bases). Germline V CDR1 and CDR2: MDHEN, SYDVKM. The CDR3 runs 16 residues. V shed 8 bases and J shed 0 bases, with 16 bases lying between them. As DNA, the CDR3 is TGTGCCAGCGACGGGACACCGATATCAACTAATGAAAAACTGTTTTTT. Encoded protein: CASDGTPISTNEKLFF.

This clonotype was detected many times. The chain joins TRBV6-1 to TRBJ1-1, with TRBD1 identical over 7 bases. In germline, CDR1 is MNHNS, CDR2 SASEGT. The CDR3 loop spans 16 amino acids. Trimming removed 8 bases from V and 0 bases from J; junction bases left unmatched: 12. Here the CDR3 DNA reads TGTGCCAGCGTCATGAGCAGGGGGTTCATGAACACTGAAGCTTTCTTT. Amino acid sequence: CASVMSRGFMNTEAFF.

This clonotype was counted many times. The rearrangement uses TRBV5-1 and TRBJ2-1; weak D call: TRBD2 (5 bases). Germline CDR1 is SGHRS and CDR2 is YFSETQ. Trimming removed 0 bases from V and 2 bases from J, with 12 bases in between. The CDR3 has 16 residues. Here the CDR3 DNA reads TGCGCCAGCAGCTTGGCAGACGGGATTGCCTACAATGAGCAGTTCTTC. Protein product: CASSLADGIAYNEQFF.

This clonotype came up many times. This chain connects TRBV5-6 to TRBJ2-7; D is unresolved. V dropped 2 bases and J dropped 6 bases, with 6 bases sitting between them. The CDR3 is made up of 11 amino acids. The germline V gene has CDR1 SGHDT and CDR2 YYEEEE. This chain's CDR3 is CASSFVGEQYF. The CDR3 nucleotides are TGTGCCAGCAGCTTCGTAGGCGAGCAGTACTTC.

The table lists this clonotype with many counts. This chain uses TRBV5-6 with TRBJ2-1; no firm D call. The CDR3 spans 14 residues. Trimming cost V 4 bases and J 10 bases, with 18 bases left between them. Germline loops: CDR1 SGHDT, CDR2 YYEEEE. The CDR3 protein is CASSPDFRQYEQFF. DNA for the CDR3: TGTGCCAGCAGCCCTGACTTCCGACAATACGAGCAGTTCTTC.

The chain recombines TRBV6-1 with TRBJ1-2, with 7 positions matching TRBD1. Losses at the gene ends were 5 bases for V and 8 bases for J; bases not matched to a gene: 5. The CDR3 consists of 12 residues. Germline CDR1 reads MNHNS; CDR2 reads SASEGT. CDR3 loop: CASSPDRVGYTF. The DNA for the CDR3 is TGTGCCAGCAGTCCTGACAGGGTCGGCTACACCTTC.

CDR3 nucleotides: TGTGCCAGCAGCTCGAGGGAAGAGACCCAGTACTTC. This codes for CASSSREETQYF. The chain recombines TRBV11-3 with TRBJ2-5; D is possibly TRBD2 (5 bases). Germline CDR1 SGHNT, CDR2 YENEEA. Trimming stripped 4 bases from V and 3 bases from J, with 6 bases between. This CDR3 region has 12 residues.

The sample holds many counts of this clonotype. The gene calls are TRBV2 and TRBJ1-3; no clear D. Germline CDR1 and CDR2: SNHLY and FYNNEI. This CDR3 spans 14 amino acids. The V gene lost 6 bases and the J gene lost 0 bases, with 9 bases spanning the gap. CDR3 nucleotide sequence: TGTGCCAGCAGATCGGACGCCTCTGGAAACACCATATATTTT. Its translation is CASRSDASGNTIYF.

This chain uses TRBV28 with TRBJ2-7; 7 bases line up with TRBD1. The V gene end was trimmed by 6 bases and the J gene end by 4 bases; junction bases not matched to a gene: 3. Germline CDR1 and CDR2: MDHEN and SYDVKM. The CDR3 extends over 12 amino acids. CDR3 nucleotide sequence: TGTGCCAGCAGGCAGACAGGGTACGAGCAGTACTTC. This gives the protein CASRQTGYEQYF.

Many counts were recorded for this clonotype. The chain joins TRBV27 to TRBJ2-7; 10 bases match TRBD1. The CDR3 length is 14 residues. V lost 3 bases and J lost 5; bases outside the gene matches: 4. The germline V gene encodes CDR1 MNHEY and CDR2 SMNVEV (reference sequence). The CDR3 coding sequence is TGTGCCAGCAGTTTGACAGGGGGCCTGAACGAGCAGTACTTC. Protein sequence: CASSLTGGLNEQYF.

This clonotype has more than one count but fewer than ten. The chain uses TRBV18 and TRBJ2-1; 16 bases are shared with TRBD2. J lost 12 bases, V lost 6 bases, and 11 bases had no gene match. The length of the CDR3 is 16 residues. Per the germline V gene, CDR1 is KGHSH and CDR2 is LQKENI. The CDR3 DNA is TGTGCCAGCTCCCGGAGCCCGGGACTAGCGGGAGGGGCGCAGTTCTTC. Its protein is CASSRSPGLAGGAQFF.

This clonotype was seen repeatedly, ten times or more. The J gene is TRBJ2-5, the V gene TRBV6-1; D not certain. The CDR3 contains 15 residues. CDR1 is MNHNS and CDR2 is SASEGT in the germline V gene. The V gene lost 5 bases and the J gene lost 1 base, with 14 bases spanning the gap. CDR3 in amino acids: CASSPISAFQETQYF. In DNA form, the CDR3 reads TGTGCCAGCAGTCCCATTTCAGCGTTCCAAGAGACCCAGTACTTC.